The present TCR beta chain was sequenced within a study of blood T cells in healthy people across ages. Study-level points and caveats: Conclusively comparing naive with antigen-experienced cells was impossible with unsorted PBMCs. Per million T cells, the diversity of TCR beta decreased roughly linearly as age advanced.

There are 17 residues in the CDR3. After removal of 0 bases from V and 1 base from J, the junction contained 7 bases not matched to a gene. Germline lookup yields CDR1 LGHNA and CDR2 YNFKEQ. This clonotype was detected ten times or more. Its antigen is not identified. Per-sample PBMC isolation yielded at least 6.5 million cells. Using a J-beta primer mix together with a sample-barcoded 5' primer, a second PCR was run for roughly 7 to 12 cycles. Each CDR3 protein is one row after TCRdb ran MiXCR on the 5' RACE reads. This sample has fewer than 2,000,000 distinct CDR3 sequences, with around 35% found just once.

This receptor was obtained from a woman aged 30 to 39 in good health. Sequencing used blood. The rearrangement links TRBV4-2 to TRBJ2-3, with 7 bases that match TRBD2. The CDR3 protein is CASSQDWSGGGTDTQYF. CDR3 sequence (DNA): TGTGCCAGCAGCCAAGATTGGTCGGGGGGTGGCACAGATACGCAGTATTTT.